These 20 T cell receptor beta chains came from one sample sequenced in a study of molecular identifiers for immune sequencing clone quantification. TCRdb used MiXCR to reprocess the PCR reads, holding one entry per CDR3 protein. This table has about 500,000 distinct CDR3 sequences, around 21% appearing once. The specimen sequenced was naive CD8+ T cells from blood, with Jurkat cell RNA spiked in. Subset specified: FACS-sorted CD8+CD4-CCR7+CD45RA+ naive T cells. The receptors stem from a human donor in good health. Some libraries in this study had Jurkat cell RNA spiked in.

A word on this clonotype: This clone may be a read error of a much larger clone one base away. This chain joins TRBV7-6 and TRBJ2-3, with 16 nucleotides matching TRBD2. In germline, CDR1 is SGHVS, CDR2 FNYEAQ. The junction had 13 bases not matched to a gene; V was cut back by 5 bases and J by 5 bases. There are 19 residues in the CDR3. DNA for the CDR3: TGTGCCAGCAGCCAAAAACCGGGACTAGCGGGGGGGCCCCAAGATACGCAGTATTTT. As protein: CASSQKPGLAGGPQDTQYF.

This clonotype was detected ten times or more. This CDR3 is CASSFLAGDGDTQYF. CDR3 DNA: TGTGCCAGCAGTTTTCTGGCGGGAGATGGAGATACGCAGTATTTT. The chain joins TRBV28 to TRBJ2-3; TRBD2 matches at 7 bases. The CDR3 length is 15 residues. The trim removed 3 bases at V and 5 bases at J, leaving 8 bases unmatched. The germline CDR1 and CDR2 sequences are MDHEN and SYDVKM.

This clonotype was counted at least ten times. This chain connects TRBV7-9 to TRBJ2-4; the match to TRBD1 covers 7 bases. This CDR3 comprises 14 residues. V gave up 7 bases and J gave up 9 bases; unmatched junction bases: 12. Germline V gives CDR1 SEHNR, CDR2 FQNEAQ (reference sequence). The CDR3, as DNA: TGTGCCAGCAACACAGGGGATCAAAGGGGCATTCAGTACTTC. Protein sequence: CASNTGDQRGIQYF.

V and J are TRBV13 and TRBJ1-4; 9 bases fit TRBD1. This CDR3 has 15 amino acids. V dropped 2 bases and J dropped 8; count of bases not matched to a gene: 6. Germline V CDR1 and CDR2: PRHDT, FYEKMQ (reference sequence). For the CDR3, the DNA is TGTGCCAGCAGCTTAAGGGACAGGGCGGGAGAAAAACTGTTTTTT. It specifies CASSLRDRAGEKLFF.

V usage is TRBV5-5 and J usage is TRBJ2-7; 10 nucleotides align to TRBD1. Germline V gene sequence: CDR1 SGHKS, CDR2 YYEKEE (reference sequence). This CDR3 contains 15 residues. J was trimmed by 2 bases and V by 4 bases; bases with no gene match: 6. The CDR3 spells CASSMGQGRTYEQYF. Written as DNA, the CDR3 is TGTGCCAGCAGCATGGGACAGGGGAGGACCTACGAGCAGTACTTC. Using reference TRBV5-5 and TRBJ2-7 for the parts outside the CDR3, the full variable domain is DAGVTQSPTHLIKTRGQQVTLRCSPISGHKSVSWYQQVLGQGPQFIFQYYEKEERGRGNFPDRFSARQFPNYSSELNVNALLLGDSALYLCASSMGQGRTYEQYFGPGTRLTVT.

The chain combines TRBV30 with TRBJ2-1; unclear D gene. This CDR3 is built from 15 residues. Between the trimmed V and J ends, which lost 0 bases and 3 bases, there was a span of 12 bases. CDR1 GTSNPN and CDR2 SVGIG come from the germline V gene (reference sequence). CDR3 protein: CAWSVGLVSYNEQFF. CDR3 coding DNA: TGTGCCTGGAGTGTTGGGCTAGTTAGCTACAATGAGCAGTTCTTC.

This clonotype came up many times. The genes are TRBV29-1 and TRBJ1-1; no definite D call. This CDR3 has 12 amino acids. V lost 5 bases to trimming and J lost 4 bases, with 11 bases between them. The V gene's germline CDR1 is SQVTM and CDR2 ANQGSEA. The CDR3 DNA sequence: TGCAGCGTTCGTGAGGGTCCCACTGAAGCTTTCTTT. Protein: CSVREGPTEAFF.

Remarks on this clonotype: Just one base apart from a much larger clone, this may be a read error. Given the absence of the conserved phenylalanine or tryptophan at the CDR3 end, a read error is likely. V is TRBV7-9 and J is TRBJ2-7, with D perhaps assigned TRBD1 or TRBD2 (5 bases each). The germline V and J ends were trimmed by 7 bases and 4 bases, with 8 bases remaining between them. CDR1 SEHNR and CDR2 FQNEAQ come from the germline V gene (reference sequence). CDR3 length equals 11 residues. Here the CDR3 reads CASTGAYEQYL. Written as DNA, the CDR3 is TGTGCCAGCACCGGGGCATACGAGCAGTACCTC.

This clonotype was counted between two and nine times. This CDR3 fails to terminate in the conserved phenylalanine or tryptophan, so it likely reflects a read error. For the CDR3, the DNA is TGTGCCAGCAGCTCGGGGCGGGTCGAGCAGTACCTC. As protein: CASSSGRVEQYL. This chain joins TRBV7-9 and TRBJ2-7; perhaps D is TRBD1 or TRBD2 (5 bases each). V was cut by 4 bases and J by 6 bases, with 10 bases left in between. The CDR3 has 12 amino acids. Germline V gives CDR1 SEHNR, CDR2 FQNEAQ (reference sequence).

With regard to this clonotype: This may stem from a read error, because a much larger clone lies one nucleotide away. This chain links TRBV7-9 with TRBJ2-7; D possibly corresponds to TRBD2 (5 bases). Germline V gene lookup returns CDR1 SEHNR and CDR2 FQNEAQ (reference sequence). The CDR3 covers 14 residues. CDR3 in DNA: TGTGTCAGCAGCCAGACGGGGTCTGAGGTCGAGCAGTACTTC. Translating gives CVSSQTGSEVEQYF.

Of note for this clonotype: A read error is possible here, since a much larger clone lies one base away. The chain links TRBV7-2 to TRBJ2-7; perhaps D is TRBD1 or TRBD2 (5 bases each). Germline V gives CDR1 SGHTA, CDR2 FQGNSA. The CDR3 has 13 residues. V lost 7 bases, J lost 6 bases, and 16 bases lay in between. This CDR3 reads CASNPVGVGEQYF. CDR3 coding DNA: TGTGCCAGCAACCCAGTGGGGGTCGGCGAGCAGTACTTC.

This clonotype was recorded at least ten times. V is TRBV7-9 and J is TRBJ2-7, with D perhaps matching TRBD2 (6 bases). Germline-derived CDR1 and CDR2 are SEHNR and FQNEAQ (reference sequence). The CDR3 loop spans 14 amino acids. Trimming took 2 bases from V and 5 from J, leaving 13 bases between them. The DNA for the CDR3 is TGTGCCAGCAGCTTAATTGCGACTAGGGACGAGCAGTACTTC. Its translation: CASSLIATRDEQYF.

V usage is TRBV7-6 and J usage is TRBJ2-3, with 8 bases aligning to TRBD2. Looked up from germline, CDR1 is SGHVS and CDR2 is FNYEAQ. Trimming took 4 bases from V and 4 from J; bases not matched to a gene: 7. There are 15 residues in the CDR3. The CDR3 sequence: CASSYSGASADTQYF. CDR3 nucleotides: TGTGCCAGCAGCTATAGCGGGGCTAGCGCAGATACGCAGTATTTT. The full variable domain, with the rest looked up from reference TRBV7-6 and TRBJ2-3, is GAGVSQSPRYKVTKRGQDVALRCDPISGHVSLYWYRQALGQGPEFLTYFNYEAQQDKSGLPNDRFSAERPEGSISTLTIQRTEQRDSAMYRCASSYSGASADTQYFGPGTRLTVL.

The sample holds many counts of this clonotype. The rearrangement joins TRBV14 to TRBJ2-7; D is possibly TRBD1 (6 bases). The CDR3 contains 14 residues. Germline V CDR1 and CDR2: SGHDN, FVKESK. Trimming cost V 4 bases and J 1 base, with 11 bases left between them. CDR3 sequence reads: CASSPLGQSYEQYF. The CDR3 DNA reads TGTGCCAGCAGCCCCTTAGGACAGTCCTACGAGCAGTACTTC.

Ten or more counts support this clonotype. The rearrangement uses TRBV28 and TRBJ2-3, with a possible D match to TRBD2 (6 bases). The CDR3 has 16 residues. Per the germline V gene, CDR1 is MDHEN and CDR2 is SYDVKM. Trimming removed 3 bases at V and 4 bases at J, with 17 bases between. The CDR3 region has the DNA TGTGCCAGCAGTTTTGGCGCGGGAAATTCTCCAGATACGCAGTATTTT. It codes for CASSFGAGNSPDTQYF.

V is TRBV12-3 or TRBV12-4 and J is TRBJ1-2, with TRBD1 matching over 7 bases. This CDR3 is 14 amino acids long. V dropped 5 bases and J dropped 4; count of bases not matched to a gene: 7. The CDR3 nucleotides are TGTGCCAGCAGTCCGCTGACAGGGTGCTATGGCTACACCTTC. Protein sequence: CASSPLTGCYGYTF.

A note on this clonotype: One base away lies a much larger clone, so this may be a sequencing read error. This rearrangement joins TRBV29-1 to TRBJ1-5; D remains unclear. CDR3 length: 12 amino acids. V lost 7 bases to trimming and J lost 11 bases, with 18 bases between them. Germline V lookup: CDR1 SQVTM, CDR2 ANQGSEA. The DNA for the CDR3 is TGCAGCGCAGAAGAAGCGATTGGCACCCAGCATTTT. Translation gives CSAEEAIGTQHF.

This clonotype was found a few times. The chain employs TRBV7-8 and TRBJ1-1, with a tentative D call TRBD1 (6 bases). The germline V gene encodes CDR1 SGHVS and CDR2 FQNEAQ. V was clipped by 4 bases and J by 0 bases, with 9 bases between them. This CDR3 has 14 residues. The CDR3 sequence is CASSWDTMNTEAFF. CDR3 bases: TGTGCCAGCAGCTGGGACACCATGAACACTGAAGCTTTCTTT.

The chain is built from TRBV12-3 or TRBV12-4 and TRBJ2-7; D gene ambiguous. V was trimmed by 6 bases and J by 0 bases, leaving 15 bases between them. CDR3 length: 15 amino acids. The CDR3 here is CASRSAGSNSYEQYF. The CDR3 DNA reads TGTGCCAGCAGATCAGCCGGGTCGAACTCCTACGAGCAGTACTTC.

This clonotype came up many times. The chain is built from TRBV29-1 and TRBJ2-6; TRBD1 might be the D (6 bases). Germline V gene lookup returns CDR1 SQVTM and CDR2 ANQGSEA. The CDR3 is 15 residues long. The V and J ends lost 5 bases and 3 bases respectively, with 14 bases between them. CDR3 nucleotides: TGCAGCGTTTACACCCACAGGGATGGGGCCAACGTCCTGACTTTC. Translated: CSVYTHRDGANVLTF.